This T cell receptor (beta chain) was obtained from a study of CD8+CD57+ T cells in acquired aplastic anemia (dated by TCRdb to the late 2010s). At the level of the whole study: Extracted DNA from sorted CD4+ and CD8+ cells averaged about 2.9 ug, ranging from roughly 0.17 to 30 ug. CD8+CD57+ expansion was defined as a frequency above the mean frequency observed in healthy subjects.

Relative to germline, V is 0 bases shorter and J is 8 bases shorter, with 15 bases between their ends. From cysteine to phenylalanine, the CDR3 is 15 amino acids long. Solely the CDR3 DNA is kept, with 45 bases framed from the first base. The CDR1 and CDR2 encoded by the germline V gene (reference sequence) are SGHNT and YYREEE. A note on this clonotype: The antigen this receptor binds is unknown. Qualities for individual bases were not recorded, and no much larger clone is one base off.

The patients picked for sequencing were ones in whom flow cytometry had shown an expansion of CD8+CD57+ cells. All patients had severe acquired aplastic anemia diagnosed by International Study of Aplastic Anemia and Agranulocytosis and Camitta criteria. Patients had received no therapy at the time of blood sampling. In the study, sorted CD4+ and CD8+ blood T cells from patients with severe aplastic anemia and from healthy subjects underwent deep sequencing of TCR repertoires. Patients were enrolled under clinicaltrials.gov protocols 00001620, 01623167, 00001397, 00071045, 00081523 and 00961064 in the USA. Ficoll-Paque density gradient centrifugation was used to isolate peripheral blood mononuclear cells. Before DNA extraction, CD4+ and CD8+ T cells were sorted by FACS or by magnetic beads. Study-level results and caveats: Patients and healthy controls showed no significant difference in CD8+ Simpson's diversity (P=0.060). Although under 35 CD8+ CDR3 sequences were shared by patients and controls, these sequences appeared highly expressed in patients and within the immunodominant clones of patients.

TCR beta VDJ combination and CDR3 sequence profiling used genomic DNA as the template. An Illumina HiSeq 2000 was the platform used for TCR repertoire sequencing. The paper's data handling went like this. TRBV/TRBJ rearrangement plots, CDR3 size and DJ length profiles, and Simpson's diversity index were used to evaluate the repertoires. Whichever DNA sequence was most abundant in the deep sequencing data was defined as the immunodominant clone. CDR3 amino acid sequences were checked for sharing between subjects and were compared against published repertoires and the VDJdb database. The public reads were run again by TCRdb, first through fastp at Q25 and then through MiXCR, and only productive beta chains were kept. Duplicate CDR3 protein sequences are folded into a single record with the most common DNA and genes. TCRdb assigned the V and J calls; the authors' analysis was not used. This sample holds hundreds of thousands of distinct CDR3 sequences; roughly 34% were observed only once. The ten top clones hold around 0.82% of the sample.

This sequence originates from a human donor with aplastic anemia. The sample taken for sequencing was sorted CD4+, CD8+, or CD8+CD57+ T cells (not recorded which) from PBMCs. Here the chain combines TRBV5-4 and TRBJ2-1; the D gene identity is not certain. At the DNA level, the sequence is TGTGCCAGCAGCTTGGCCCTCGTATCCAGCTATGAGCAGTTCTTC. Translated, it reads CASSLALVSSYEQFF.